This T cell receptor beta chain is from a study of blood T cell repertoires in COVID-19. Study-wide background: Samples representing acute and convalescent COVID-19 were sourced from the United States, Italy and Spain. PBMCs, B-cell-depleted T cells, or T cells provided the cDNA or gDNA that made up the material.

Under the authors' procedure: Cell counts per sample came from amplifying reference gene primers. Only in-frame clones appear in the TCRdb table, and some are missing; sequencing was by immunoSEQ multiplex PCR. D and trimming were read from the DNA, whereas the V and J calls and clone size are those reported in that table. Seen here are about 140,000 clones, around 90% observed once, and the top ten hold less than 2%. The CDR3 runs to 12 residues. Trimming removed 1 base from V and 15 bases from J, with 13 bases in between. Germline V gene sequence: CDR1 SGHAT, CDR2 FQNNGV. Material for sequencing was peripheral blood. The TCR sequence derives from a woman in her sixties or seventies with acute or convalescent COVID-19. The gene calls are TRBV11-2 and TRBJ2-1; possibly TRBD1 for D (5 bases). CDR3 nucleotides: TGTGCCAGCAGCTTAGGGCCAGGGAATCCGTTCTTC. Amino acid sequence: CASSLGPGNPFF.